This T cell receptor beta chain was found in a study of OX40 agonist ivuxolimab in advanced cancers. About the study: Patients assigned to dose escalation were diagnosed with hepatocellular carcinoma, melanoma, renal cell or head and neck cancer. Age averaged 60 years (range roughly 23 to 79), and around 87% were male. Findings and caveats of the study: Among T cells, CD8+ cells averaged more expanded clones than CD4+ cells.

About this clone: Its antigen is currently unknown.

The CDR3 loop spans 15 amino acids. The germline CDR1 and CDR2 sequences are SGHTA and FQGNSA. V lost 0 bases to trimming and J lost 9 bases; unmatched junction nucleotides: 8. TCRdb's copy holds only in-frame clones and misses some; the assay was immunoSEQ multiplex PCR. The table shows 90,000 to 100,000 clones, with roughly nine tenths occurring only once. Baseline, cycle 4 day 1, and cycle 7 day 1 were the blood sampling points. This sequence originates from an adult with an advanced solid tumor such as melanoma, head and neck, liver or kidney cancer. This sample comprised CD4+ or CD8+ T cells sorted from blood, obtained in a trial of the OX40 agonist ivuxolimab. The V gene is TRBV7-2, the J gene TRBJ2-1, with 7 bases identical to TRBD2. CDR3 nucleotides: TGTGCCAGCAGCTTAGCGGGAGGGTCGCTCTCTGAGCAGTTCTTC. This sequence encodes CASSLAGGSLSEQFF. The full variable domain, with the rest looked up from reference TRBV7-2 and TRBJ2-1, is GAGVSQSPSNKVTEKGKDVELRCDPISGHTALYWYRQSLGQGLEFLIYFQGNSAPDKSGLPSDRFSAERTGGSVSTLTIQRTQQEDSAVYLCASSLAGGSLSEQFFGPGTRLTVL.